This T cell receptor (beta chain) was captured in a study of response to subunit inactivated influenza vaccine. CDR3 size: 16 residues. V gave up 5 bases and J gave up 0 bases, with 16 bases separating them. Via MiXCR, TCRdb re-called the RT-PCR reads, giving one row per CDR3 protein. This sample has 500,000 to 600,000 distinct CDR3 sequences, with approximately 10% found just once. V gene TRBV12-3 or TRBV12-4 combines with J gene TRBJ1-1; D ambiguous. The sample consisted of PBMCs from blood, taken on the day of vaccination. This sequence was found in a man aged 50-59 years who received an inactivated influenza vaccine. The CDR3 sequence: CASSGYPGSMNTEAFF. The DNA of the CDR3 is TGTGCCAGCAGTGGCTACCCGGGCAGCATGAACACTGAAGCTTTCTTT.